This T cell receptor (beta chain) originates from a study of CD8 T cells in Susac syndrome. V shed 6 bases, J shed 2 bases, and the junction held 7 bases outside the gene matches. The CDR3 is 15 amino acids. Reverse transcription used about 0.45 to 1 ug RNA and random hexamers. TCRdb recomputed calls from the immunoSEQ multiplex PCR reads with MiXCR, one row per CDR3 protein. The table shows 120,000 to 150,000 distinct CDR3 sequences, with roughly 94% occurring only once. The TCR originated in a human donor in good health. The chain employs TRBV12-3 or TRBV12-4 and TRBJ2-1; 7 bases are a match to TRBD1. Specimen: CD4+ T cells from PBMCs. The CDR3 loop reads CASSTRQGTYNEQFF. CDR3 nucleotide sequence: TGTGCCAGCAGCACCAGACAGGGCACCTACAATGAGCAGTTCTTC.